These T cell receptor beta chains were read from a single sample in a study of human T cells and chemical hapten exposure. TCRdb re-called the 5' RACE reads through MiXCR, storing one row per CDR3 protein. The table lists about 140,000 distinct CDR3 sequences, approximately 4% of them singletons. The receptors come from a female donor in good health. Each CDR3 is given with its conserved first and last residue. D genes are given only for firm matches. A clone size is listed for some rows: how often the clone was seen (once, few, many), or a class if it is expanded.

clone_size j_call d_call v_call cdr3_aa cdr3_nt
many TRBJ2-3 TRBD2 TRBV9 CASSVERGGLGTDTQYF TGTGCCAGCAGCGTAGAGCGGGGGGGCCTTGGGACAGATACGCAGTATTTT
- TRBJ1-5 - TRBV4-1 CASSQDIRPLRRSNQPQHF TGCGCCAGCAGCCAGGATATAAGGCCCTTACGGAGGAGCAATCAGCCCCAGCATTTT
- TRBJ2-6 - TRBV18 CASSPPNGANVLTF TGTGCCAGCTCACCACCTAATGGGGCCAACGTCCTGACTTTC
- TRBJ1-6 - TRBV12-3/TRBV12-4 CASSLQGGGKAPLHF TGTGCCAGCAGTTTGCAAGGGGGGGGTAAGGCACCCCTCCACTTT
many TRBJ1-1 - TRBV12-3/TRBV12-4 CASSFRAGTEAFF TGTGCCAGCAGTTTCCGGGCCGGCACTGAAGCTTTCTTT
many TRBJ2-6 - TRBV2 CASSGVNSGANVLTF TGTGCCAGCAGTGGGGTAAACTCTGGGGCCAACGTCCTGACTTTC
many TRBJ2-3 - TRBV6-2/TRBV6-3 CASSYSGTTTDTQYF TGTGCCAGCAGTTACTCCGGGACAACCACAGATACGCAGTATTTT
many TRBJ2-7 TRBD2 TRBV10-3 CAVGPAGGPHEQYF TGTGCCGTCGGCCCTGCGGGGGGGCCTCACGAGCAGTACTTC
- TRBJ1-2 TRBD1 TRBV5-1 CASSSGTGGSGYGDTF TGCGCCAGCAGCTCCGGGACAGGGGGTAGCGGCTATGGCGACACCTTC
many TRBJ2-2 - TRBV29-1 CSVKRIAATGELFF TGCAGCGTCAAAAGGATAGCGGCTACCGGGGAGCTGTTTTTT
many TRBJ2-5 - TRBV25-1 CASSQLNPETQYF TGTGCCAGCAGTCAACTCAATCCAGAGACCCAGTACTTC